Here is one T cell receptor beta chain with its context. This entry comes from a study of blood T cell repertoires in COVID-19. Study context: Some COVID-19 samples were acute and others convalescent; all came from the United States, Italy and Spain.

The V and J ends lost 3 bases and 3 bases respectively, with 4 bases between them. In germline, CDR1 is SGHNT, CDR2 YYREEE (reference sequence). The CDR3 is 12 amino acids. In the original processing: Amplification of reference gene primers was used by the study to estimate nucleated cell counts. The assay was immunoSEQ multiplex PCR, and TCRdb's table has in-frame clones only and misses some. Clonal size and the V and J genes are those of that table, whereas D and trimming came from the DNA. The sample holds 95,000 to 150,000 clones, under 90% seen once. The receptor was derived from a woman in her 70s with acute or convalescent COVID-19. Sample: peripheral blood. The chain is built from TRBV5-4 and TRBJ1-5, with D hard to call. CDR3 nucleotide sequence: TGTGCCAGCAGCTACAACAATCAGCCCCAGCATTTT. Its translation: CASSYNNQPQHF. The full variable domain, with the rest looked up from reference TRBV5-4 and TRBJ1-5, is ETGVTQSPTHLIKTRGQQVTLRCSSQSGHNTVSWYQQALGQGPQFIFQYYREEENGRGNFPPRFSGLQFPNYSSELNVNALELDDSALYLCASSYNNQPQHFGDGTRLSIL.